This TCR beta chain was found in a study of T cell responses to AZD1222 COVID-19 vaccine. The study's findings and limits: Seropositivity was recorded at baseline in only a handful of AZD1222 recipients.

The repertoire was sequenced with immunoSEQ multiplex PCR; TCRdb's copy has only in-frame clones and lacks some. The sample contains about 130,000 clones, 88% of which appear only once. Note on this clone: Its antigen is not known.

Germline V gene lookup returns CDR1 LNHDA and CDR2 SQIVND (reference sequence). V lost 7 bases and J 4 bases, leaving 19 bases between the germline ends. CDR3 length equals 15 residues. This sequence joins TRBV19 and TRBJ1-2; D might be TRBD1 (5 bases). The source was peripheral blood, collected 28 days after the second AZD1222 dose. The TCR sequence derives from an adult who received the AZD1222 COVID-19 vaccine. The CDR3 sequence: CASTPDEGNGYGYTF. In nucleotides, the CDR3 is TGTGCCAGTACCCCCGATGAGGGGAACGGCTATGGCTACACCTTC.